This T cell receptor beta chain was sequenced during a study of blood T cell repertoires in COVID-19. The protocol was immunoSEQ multiplex PCR, while the TCRdb copy is restricted to in-frame clones and leaves out a portion. There are 130,000 to 150,000 clones in the sample; 80% occur only once, and approximately 13% lies in the top ten. This clone was counted many times. The length of the CDR3 is 15 residues. The V and J ends lost 4 bases and 7 bases respectively, with 20 bases between them. The germline gives CDR1 LGHNA, CDR2 YNFKEQ. The source of this sequence is a man aged 55 to 70 with active or convalescent COVID-19. The specimen was peripheral blood. The V and J genes are TRBV4-2 and TRBJ2-7, with TRBD2 as a possible D gene (6 bases). The CDR3 region is CASSLSGSTLGEQYF. CDR3 in DNA: TGTGCCAGCAGCCTCAGCGGGTCCACCCTTGGGGAGCAGTACTTC.